This TCR beta chain was observed in a study of neoadjuvant anti-PD-1 for oral cavity cancer. Produced via immunoSEQ multiplex PCR; TCRdb's table is partial and in-frame only. Altogether 15,000 or so clones are present, approximately 60% being singletons, with the ten largest covering 2.5% to 3.5%. Concerning this clone itself: Other nucleotide sequences from this sample produce the same CDR3.

Germline-derived CDR1 and CDR2 are GTSNPN and SVGIG (reference sequence). The CDR3 covers 13 residues. Germline trimming cut 2 bases from V and 8 bases from J; bases unmatched to any gene: 7. The receptor comes from a person aged 40 to 85 with oral cavity squamous cell carcinoma. The rearrangement joins TRBV30 to TRBJ1-2; 8 bases match TRBD1. The sample here was PBMCs, taken before nivolumab (anti-PD-1) treatment. The DNA for the CDR3 is TGTGCCTGGAGTTTTCAGGGGGCTCGGGGCTACACCTTC. It yields the protein CAWSFQGARGYTF.